These 2 T cell receptor beta chains came from one sample sequenced in a study of T-cell reconstitution after alpha-beta-depleted transplantation in children. Unique molecular identifiers were built into the TCRbeta library. Each CDR3 protein is one row after TCRdb ran MiXCR on the PCR reads. The sample contains about 350,000 distinct CDR3 sequences, under 20% of which appear only once. Sequenced material: PBMCs, mostly from graft donor cells, taken 360 days after TCRalphabeta/CD19-depleted stem cell transplant. The source of these receptors is a male patient aged 2-9 years who had a stem cell transplant for acute lymphoblastic leukemia, so the T cells may come from the graft donor.

This clonotype was picked up many times. J is TRBJ2-1 and V is TRBV7-2; no reliable D call. The germline CDR1 and CDR2 sequences are SGHTA and FQGNSA. This CDR3 is built from 13 residues. Trimming stripped 2 bases from V and 6 bases from J, with 8 bases between. As DNA, the CDR3 is TGTGCCAGCAGCTTATTGTTCCGCAATGAGCAGTTCTTC. Protein: CASSLLFRNEQFF.

Ten or more counts support this clonotype. V gene TRBV11-2 combines with J gene TRBJ1-5, with unresolved D. CDR3 length: 15 residues. V lost 0 bases to trimming and J lost 1 base, with 7 bases between them. Germline V gene lookup returns CDR1 SGHAT and CDR2 FQNNGV. The DNA of the CDR3 is TGTGCCAGCAGCTTAGACGGGAGGAGCAATCAGCCCCAGCATTTT. Translation gives CASSLDGRSNQPQHF.